This T cell receptor (beta chain) was sequenced during a study of blood T cell repertoires in COVID-19. As for the study in general: COVID-19 samples collected from the United States, Italy and Spain covered acute and convalescent phases.

Authors' data handling: How many nucleated cells were present was estimated from reference gene primer amplification. Measured with immunoSEQ multiplex PCR; TCRdb has only the in-frame clones, and not every one. V and J calls and clone size are as listed in that table; D and trimming were resolved from the DNA. The sample shows fewer than 250,000 clones, over 80% of them seen only once. The germline V and J ends were trimmed by 2 bases and 0 bases, with 10 bases remaining between them. CDR3 length: 15 residues. Germline lookup yields CDR1 KGHSH and CDR2 LQKENI. There are a few counts of this clone. The rearrangement joins TRBV18 to TRBJ1-1; weak D call: TRBD1 (5 bases). The sequenced material came from PBMCs or T cells enriched from blood (not recorded which). The receptor was isolated from a woman aged 25 to 39 with acute COVID-19. The CDR3: CASSPEAGMNTEAFF. In DNA form, the CDR3 reads TGTGCCAGCTCACCAGAGGCAGGGATGAACACTGAAGCTTTCTTT. Full variable domain (missing parts from reference TRBV18 and TRBJ1-1): NAGVMQNPRHLVRRRGQEARLRCSPMKGHSHVYWYRQLPEEGLKFMVYLQKENIIDESGMPKERFSAEFPKEGPSILRIQQVVRGDSAAYFCASSPEAGMNTEAFFGQGTRLTVV.